The present entry profiles one T cell receptor (beta chain) with its context. Its specific antigen is unknown. The junction departs from germline at one end; a sequencing error may be responsible. Receptors were amplified or captured by 5' RACE. The listed sequencing device is Illumina HiSeq 2500. A second 7 to 11 cycle PCR used a sample-barcoded 5' primer and a J-beta primer mix. Each TCR beta cDNA molecule received a unique molecular identifier from a template-switch 5' adaptor carrying 12 random nucleotides. Each sample yielded at least 2.5 million CDR3-containing paired-end reads. All of the RNA was converted into first-strand cDNA using the Mint cDNA synthesis kit, with a TRBC-specific oligonucleotide serving as the primer. Following uracil-DNA glycosylase treatment, a first 18-cycle PCR with universal primers M1SS and BC2_uni_R was performed on all cDNA. As for the authors' bioinformatics: For normalization, 1 million high-quality reads were randomly selected from each sample, with every read carrying a distinct molecular identifier. Instead of being binned into consensus sequences, reads with shared molecular identifiers were discarded. MiTCR, run with a Q25 quality threshold and the strictest error-elimination algorithm, handled CDR3 identification, clonotype clustering and error correction. A nonparametric unseen species model with Euler transformation was used to estimate a lower bound on total TCR beta diversity. TCRdb reprocessing: public reads trimmed at Q25 with fastp, clones called with MiXCR, in-frame beta chains kept. Entries are consolidated by CDR3 protein sequence, retaining the most common genes and DNA. The V and J calls come from TCRdb's annotation, not from the publication. The sample table lists 1.5 million to 2 million distinct CDR3 sequences, 28% of them with a count of one. The leading ten clones occupy approximately 7.7% of the sample.

Based on the germline V gene, the CDR1 and CDR2 sequences are MNHEY and SVGEGT. The CDR3 runs 17 amino acids, cysteine and phenylalanine included. The entry retains the CDR3 DNA only, 51 bases that are in frame from base 1. Donors were around 37 systemically healthy Caucasian individuals from Russia aged about 6 to 100 years. Each donor gave roughly 9.5 milliliters of peripheral blood, collected into EDTA-treated Vacutainer tubes. PBMCs were isolated by Ficoll-Paque density-gradient centrifugation, with at least 7 million obtained per sample. Total RNA, at least 6 micrograms per sample, was extracted from PBMCs with Trizol reagent. For every donor, flow cytometry on a PBMC aliquot measured the percentage of naive CD45RAhigh/CD27high T cells. The data originate from a study of blood T cells in healthy people across ages (dated by TCRdb to 2014 to 2015). Some background on the complete study: In model experiments, template switching captured roughly one uniquely barcoded TCR beta cDNA molecule for every two T cells. To track age-related changes in TCR beta repertoire diversity, the study relied on deep sequencing normalized with unique cDNA molecular identifiers. Four age groups were formed from the donors: young (average approximately 15 years), middle-aged (around 41), aged (around 62) and long-lived (approximately 80). To avoid experimental bias, donors of different ages were spread randomly across the sequencing lanes. The study analyzed two additional independent replicas of 1 million unique cDNA reads from the same blood draw for two donors, one aged 18 to 30 and one aged 80 or older. The study at large found these results: Observed TCR beta diversity per million T cells fell roughly linearly with age, and a significant reduction was already apparent by age roughly 40. Compared with the aged group, the long-lived group had more naive CD4+ T cells, fewer expanded clones and increased TCR diversity, suggesting age selection. Total diversity estimates from one million sequenced T cells were considered lower bounds and underestimates. Conclusive comparison of naive and antigen-experienced compartments was prevented by the profiling of bulk unsorted PBMCs. Observed TCR beta diversity correlated strongly with the percentage of naive T cells measured by flow cytometry. Because the CMV infection status of the donors was unknown, age-related changes in expanded clonotypes may potentially have been confounded.

Recombination joined TRBV6-2 or TRBV6-3 with TRBJ2-1; 11 junctional bases match TRBD2. The clonotype comes from a woman in her thirties in good health. Sequenced input: blood. The DNA reads TGTGCCAGCAGTCGCAAGGGACTAGCGGAGGGGGTCAATGAGCGGTTCTTC. Its protein reads: CASSRKGLAEGVNERFF.